One sample yielded the 10 T cell receptor beta chains listed below, sequenced in a study of blood T cells in healthy people across ages. With a J-beta primer mix and a sample-barcoded 5' primer, a second PCR ran about 7 to 11 cycles. One entry per CDR3 protein, called by TCRdb with MiXCR from the 5' RACE reads. The repertoire holds roughly 720,000 distinct CDR3 sequences, with 50% to 65% as singletons. Sequencing input: blood. These receptors originate from a man older than 75 in good health.

The count of this clonotype is one. This sequence joins TRBV4-2 and TRBJ2-3; possibly TRBD2 for D (5 bases). Trimming cost V 0 bases and J 6 bases, with 7 bases left between them. Per germline, CDR1 LGHNA and CDR2 YNFKEQ. CDR3 length equals 13 residues. For the CDR3, the DNA is TGTGCCAGCAGCCAAGACCGGAGGGATACGCAGTATTTT. Its protein product is CASSQDRRDTQYF.

The rearrangement joins TRBV12-3 or TRBV12-4 to TRBJ2-3; D ambiguous. The V end lost 5 bases, the J end lost 14 bases, and 17 bases lay between the germline ends. The CDR3 covers 12 residues. CDR3 loop: CASSPLAGYAYF. The CDR3, as DNA: TGTGCCAGCAGTCCCCTCGCCGGATACGCGTATTTT.

V gene TRBV5-5 combines with J gene TRBJ1-1; no reliable D call. V was trimmed by 4 bases and J by 1 base, leaving 14 bases between them. Per germline, CDR1 SGHKS and CDR2 YYEKEE (reference sequence). The CDR3 covers 15 residues. The CDR3 loop is CASSRSAGTNTEAFF. The DNA of the CDR3 is TGTGCCAGCAGCCGATCGGCGGGAACGAACACTGAAGCTTTCTTT. The full variable domain, rest sourced from reference TRBV5-5 and TRBJ1-1, is DAGVTQSPTHLIKTRGQQVTLRCSPISGHKSVSWYQQVLGQGPQFIFQYYEKEERGRGNFPDRFSARQFPNYSSELNVNALLLGDSALYLCASSRSAGTNTEAFFGQGTRLTVV.

The genes are TRBV9 and TRBJ1-2; no reliable D call. V lost 0 bases and J 8 bases, leaving 11 bases between the germline ends. The CDR3 length is 13 residues. Germline values: CDR1 SGDLS, CDR2 YYNGEE. CDR3 protein: CASSVDGVGGYTF. CDR3 nucleotides: TGTGCCAGCAGCGTAGACGGGGTGGGGGGCTACACCTTC. Looking up the rest from reference TRBV9 and TRBJ1-2 gives the full variable domain: DSGVTQTPKHLITATGQRVTLRCSPRSGDLSVYWYQQSLDQGLQFLIQYYNGEERAKGNILERFSAQQFPDLHSELNLSSLELGDSALYFCASSVDGVGGYTFGSGTRLTVV.

The chain employs TRBV18 and TRBJ1-1, with D perhaps TRBD1 (5 bases). The CDR3 totals 15 residues. V was trimmed by 3 bases and J by 0 bases, leaving 11 bases between them. Germline assignment: CDR1 KGHSH and CDR2 LQKENI. The CDR3 DNA sequence: TGTGCCAGCTCACCCCAAGGGGCAGTGAACACTGAAGCTTTCTTT. Protein: CASSPQGAVNTEAFF.

V usage is TRBV6-2 or TRBV6-3 and J usage is TRBJ2-5, with D perhaps being TRBD1 or TRBD2 (5 bases each). Near its end, the DNA agrees better with TRBJ2-7, so the J call may be wrong. The CDR3 length is 15 residues. CDR1 is MNHEY and CDR2 is SVGEGT in the germline V gene. In nucleotides, the CDR3 is TGTGCCAGCAAGAATGCAAGCCCAGGGAGCTACGAGCAGTACTTC. The encoded protein is CASKNASPGSYEQYF.

A note on this clonotype: The junction departs from the called germline gene at one end, perhaps through a read error. The chain is built from TRBV10-3 and TRBJ1-5; D unclear. The germline V gene encodes CDR1 ENHRY and CDR2 SYGVKD. This CDR3 has 14 residues. CDR3 in DNA: TGTACCATCAGTGAGGGATATAACAATCAGCCCCAGCATTTT. Its translation: CTISEGYNNQPQHF.

The chain is built from TRBV6-6 and TRBJ1-2, with D hard to call. V lost 6 bases, J lost 8 bases, and 16 bases lay in between. In germline, CDR1 is MNHNY, CDR2 SVGAGI (reference sequence). This CDR3 spans 13 amino acids. CDR3: CASSPSGDVGYTF. The CDR3, as DNA: TGTGCCAGCAGCCCATCCGGGGATGTAGGCTACACCTTC.

This clonotype appeared many times. This rearrangement joins TRBV20-1 to TRBJ2-1; 15 positions match TRBD2. This CDR3 comprises 15 residues. Germline V CDR1 and CDR2: DFQATT, SNEGSKA (reference sequence). With 0 bases clipped from V and 9 bases from J, the junction kept 3 bases outside the gene matches. This CDR3 reads CSARDGTSGRSEQFF. DNA for the CDR3: TGCAGTGCTAGAGATGGGACTAGCGGGAGGAGTGAGCAGTTCTTC.

This clonotype was seen only a few times. This chain connects TRBV20-1 to TRBJ2-5; 8 bases agree with TRBD2. J lost 1 base, V lost 3 bases, and 7 bases had no gene match. CDR3 length equals 15 residues. Germline V CDR1 and CDR2: DFQATT, SNEGSKA (reference sequence). The CDR3: CSARSLAGLQETQYF. CDR3 sequence (DNA): TGCAGTGCTAGGTCTCTAGCGGGCCTCCAAGAGACCCAGTACTTC.